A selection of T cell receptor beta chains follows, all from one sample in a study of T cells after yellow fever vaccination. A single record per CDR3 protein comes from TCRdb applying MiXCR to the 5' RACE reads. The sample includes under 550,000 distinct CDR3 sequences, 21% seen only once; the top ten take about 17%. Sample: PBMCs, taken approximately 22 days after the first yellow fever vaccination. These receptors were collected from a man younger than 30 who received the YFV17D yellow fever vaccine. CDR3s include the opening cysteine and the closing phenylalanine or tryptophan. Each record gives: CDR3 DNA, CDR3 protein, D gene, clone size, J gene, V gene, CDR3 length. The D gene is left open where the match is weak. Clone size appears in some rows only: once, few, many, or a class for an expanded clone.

CDR3nt: TGTGCCAGCAGCTCTTCGTGGGGCTCAGGGTACACAGATACGCAGTATTTT
CDR3aa: CASSSSWGSGYTDTQYF
d_gene: .
abundance: .
j_gene: TRBJ2-3
v_gene: TRBV7-2
len: 17

CDR3nt: TGCGCCAGCAGCCAAGTCAGTGATAACAATGAGCAGTTCTTC
CDR3aa: CASSQVSDNNEQFF
d_gene: .
abundance: .
j_gene: TRBJ2-1
v_gene: TRBV4-3
len: 14

CDR3nt: TGTGCCCCCTCCGGAGGGAGCTGTACCGCAGATACGCAGTATTTT
CDR3aa: CAPSGGSCTADTQYF
d_gene: .
abundance: .
j_gene: TRBJ2-3
v_gene: TRBV10-3
len: 15

CDR3nt: TGCGCCAGCAGCACGGGGGACAGCTCTAATTCACCCCTCCACTTT
CDR3aa: CASSTGDSSNSPLHF
d_gene: TRBD1
abundance: .
j_gene: TRBJ1-6
v_gene: TRBV5-1
len: 15

CDR3nt: TGTGCCAGCTCGGCTCGGTCGCGGGGGAGGTCGGATACGCAGTATTTT
CDR3aa: CASSARSRGRSDTQYF
d_gene: TRBD2
abundance: .
j_gene: TRBJ2-3
v_gene: TRBV18
len: 16

CDR3nt: TGTGCCAGCAGTGACACTTGGGGGAAAGCCAAAAACATTCAGTACTTC
CDR3aa: CASSDTWGKAKNIQYF
d_gene: .
abundance: few
j_gene: TRBJ2-4
v_gene: TRBV6-1
len: 16

CDR3nt: TGTGCCAGCAGCTTAGATCGACGGGGCAATGAGCAGTTCTTC
CDR3aa: CASSLDRRGNEQFF
d_gene: .
abundance: few
j_gene: TRBJ2-1
v_gene: TRBV7-2
len: 14

CDR3nt: TGTGCCAGCACCTCCTTTAAGTACACGAACACCGGGGAGCTGTTTTTT
CDR3aa: CASTSFKYTNTGELFF
d_gene: .
abundance: many
j_gene: TRBJ2-2
v_gene: TRBV27
len: 16

CDR3nt: TGCAGTGCCCGACAGGATCGCACAGATACGCAGTATTTT
CDR3aa: CSARQDRTDTQYF
d_gene: .
abundance: many
j_gene: TRBJ2-3
v_gene: TRBV20-1
len: 13

CDR3nt: TGTGCCAGCAGCTTATATCCAGGAGAGACCCAGTACTTC
CDR3aa: CASSLYPGETQYF
d_gene: .
abundance: .
j_gene: TRBJ2-5
v_gene: TRBV11-2
len: 13

CDR3nt: TGCGCCAGCAGCCAACCCCCCGGGACAACGAACACCGGGGAGCTGTTTTTT
CDR3aa: CASSQPPGTTNTGELFF
d_gene: .
abundance: .
j_gene: TRBJ2-2
v_gene: TRBV4-1
len: 17

CDR3nt: TGTGCCAGCAGCCCAGGAGGGTCAGAGACCCAGTACTTC
CDR3aa: CASSPGGSETQYF
d_gene: .
abundance: .
j_gene: TRBJ2-5
v_gene: TRBV5-8
len: 13

CDR3nt: TGCAGCGTTGGGCCAGGAGAGTCTAACTATGGCTACACCTTC
CDR3aa: CSVGPGESNYGYTF
d_gene: .
abundance: few
j_gene: TRBJ1-2
v_gene: TRBV29-1
len: 14

CDR3nt: TGTGCCATCAGAGGAGGCCTTAATGAAAAACTGTTTTTT
CDR3aa: CAIRGGLNEKLFF
d_gene: .
abundance: .
j_gene: TRBJ1-4
v_gene: TRBV10-3
len: 13

CDR3nt: TGTGCCACCAGCAGAGATGGTCGGTCTGAACAGCCCCAGCATTTT
CDR3aa: CATSRDGRSEQPQHF
d_gene: .
abundance: .
j_gene: TRBJ1-5
v_gene: TRBV15
len: 15

CDR3nt: TGTGCCAGCAGCCCCTCAGGGGCGGTGAACACTGAAGCTTTCTTT
CDR3aa: CASSPSGAVNTEAFF
d_gene: .
abundance: few
j_gene: TRBJ1-1
v_gene: TRBV3-1
len: 15

CDR3nt: TGTGCCAGCAGGGCTAGCGGGGGAGAGCTTGAGCAGTTCTTC
CDR3aa: CASRASGGELEQFF
d_gene: TRBD2
abundance: few
j_gene: TRBJ2-1
v_gene: TRBV10-3
len: 14